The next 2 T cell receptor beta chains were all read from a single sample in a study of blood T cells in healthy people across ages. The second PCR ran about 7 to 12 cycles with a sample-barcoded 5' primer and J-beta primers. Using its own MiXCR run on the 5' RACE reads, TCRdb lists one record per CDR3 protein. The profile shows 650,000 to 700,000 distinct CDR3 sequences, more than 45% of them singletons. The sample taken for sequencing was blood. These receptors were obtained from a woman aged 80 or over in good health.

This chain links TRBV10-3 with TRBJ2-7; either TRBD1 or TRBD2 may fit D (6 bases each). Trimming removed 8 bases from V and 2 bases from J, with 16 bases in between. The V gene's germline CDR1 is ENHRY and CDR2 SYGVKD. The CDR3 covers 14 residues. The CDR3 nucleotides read TGTGCCATCGCCAAGGGGGGCGGAACCTACGAGCAGTACTTC. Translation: CAIAKGGGTYEQYF.

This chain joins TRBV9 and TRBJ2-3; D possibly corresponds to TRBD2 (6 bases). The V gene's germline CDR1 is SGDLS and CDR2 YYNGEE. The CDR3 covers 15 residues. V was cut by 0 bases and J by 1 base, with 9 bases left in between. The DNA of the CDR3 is TGTGCCAGCAGCGTAGGCCAGCGGGGCACAGATACGCAGTATTTT. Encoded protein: CASSVGQRGTDTQYF.